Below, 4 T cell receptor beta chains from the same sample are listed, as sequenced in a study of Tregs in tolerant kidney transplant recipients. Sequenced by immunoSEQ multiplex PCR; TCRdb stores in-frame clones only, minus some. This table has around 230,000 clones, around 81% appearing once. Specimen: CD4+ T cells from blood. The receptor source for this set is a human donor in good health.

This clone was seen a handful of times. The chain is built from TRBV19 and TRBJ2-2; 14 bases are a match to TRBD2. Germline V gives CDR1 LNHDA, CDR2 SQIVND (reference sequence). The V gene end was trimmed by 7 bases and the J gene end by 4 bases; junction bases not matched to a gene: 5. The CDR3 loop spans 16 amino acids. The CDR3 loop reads CASMGLAGVITGELFF. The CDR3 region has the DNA TGTGCCAGTATGGGACTAGCGGGAGTTATCACCGGGGAGCTGTTTTTT.

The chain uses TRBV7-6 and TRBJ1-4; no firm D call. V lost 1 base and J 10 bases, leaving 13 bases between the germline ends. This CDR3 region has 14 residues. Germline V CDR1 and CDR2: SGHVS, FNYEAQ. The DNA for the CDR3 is TGTGCCAGCAGCTTAGAGGTGAATCGCGGAAAACTGTTTTTT. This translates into CASSLEVNRGKLFF.

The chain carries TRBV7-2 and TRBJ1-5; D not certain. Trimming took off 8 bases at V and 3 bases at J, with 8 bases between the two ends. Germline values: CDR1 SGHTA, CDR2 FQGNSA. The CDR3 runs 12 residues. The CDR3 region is CASAGNNQPQHF. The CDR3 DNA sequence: TGTGCCAGCGCTGGTAACAATCAGCCCCAGCATTTT.

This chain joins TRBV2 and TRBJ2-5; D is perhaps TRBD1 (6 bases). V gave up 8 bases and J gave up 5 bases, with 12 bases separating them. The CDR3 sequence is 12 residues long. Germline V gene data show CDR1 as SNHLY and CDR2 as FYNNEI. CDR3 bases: TGTGCCAGCCGGACAGCCAGGGAGACCCAGTACTTC. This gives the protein CASRTARETQYF.